These 14 T cell receptor beta chains were all obtained from the same sample, sequenced in a study of shared clonotypes between healthy human individuals. TCRdb keeps only in-frame clones here, not all; method: immunoSEQ multiplex PCR. Altogether over a million clones are present, around three quarters being singletons, with the ten largest covering around 0.61%. Sequenced input: memory CD4+ T cells from PBMCs. Specified subset: CD45RA-negative fraction. The receptors come from a man aged 18-30 years in good health. Some clones in this sample may be carry-over from other donors' samples.

This chain uses TRBV21-1 with TRBJ1-4. TRBV21-1 is recorded as a pseudogene. The CDR3 sequence is 15 residues long. The CDR3 sequence: CASSRAGGANEKLFF. In DNA, the CDR3 is TGTGCCAGCAGCCGGGCCGGGGGGGCTAATGAAAAACTGTTTTTT.

This clone was detected a few times. The chain uses TRBV27 and TRBJ2-7; the match to TRBD1 covers 8 bases. Per the germline V gene, CDR1 is MNHEY and CDR2 is SMNVEV (reference sequence). The CDR3 is 15 amino acids. Trimming removed 2 bases from V and 4 bases from J; junction bases left unmatched: 7. This chain's CDR3 is CASSLGPGGIYEQYF. The DNA for the CDR3 is TGTGCCAGCAGTTTAGGACCAGGGGGCATTTACGAGCAGTACTTC.

This clone was observed a few times. The V and J genes are TRBV5-5 and TRBJ2-4; D is undetermined. CDR1 and CDR2 from the germline V gene are SGHKS and YYEKEE (reference sequence). V lost 6 bases, J lost 7 bases, and 17 bases lay in between. There are 14 residues in the CDR3. CDR3 sequence: CASNPVAGSNIQYF. The CDR3 nucleotides read TGTGCCAGCAACCCCGTTGCCGGGTCCAACATTCAGTACTTC.

The CDR3 region has the DNA TGTGCCTGGAGGCTCTCGGCGGGAGGACCCTTAGCCAAAAACATTCAGTACTTC. As protein: CAWRLSAGGPLAKNIQYF. The V gene is TRBV30, the J gene TRBJ2-4, with TRBD2 matching 8 bases. V was clipped by 3 bases and J by 0 bases; unmatched bases: 13. The germline CDR1 and CDR2 sequences are GTSNPN and SVGIG (reference sequence). The CDR3 length is 18 residues.

This clone was observed once. The chain combines TRBV28 with TRBJ2-4; TRBD1 agrees at 9 bases. V gave up 5 bases and J gave up 4 bases; unmatched junction bases: 6. Germline assignment: CDR1 MDHEN and CDR2 SYDVKM. The CDR3 is 15 amino acids. CDR3: CASSATGTGKNIQYF. The CDR3 region has the DNA TGTGCCAGCAGTGCCACCGGGACAGGGAAAAACATTCAGTACTTC.

This CDR3 reads CASSWAGFSYEQYF. The CDR3 nucleotides are TGTGCCAGCAGCTGGGCGGGGTTCTCCTACGAGCAGTACTTC. The gene calls are TRBV7-2 and TRBJ2-7; perhaps TRBD2 as D (6 bases). The CDR3 extends over 14 amino acids. Per the germline V gene, CDR1 is SGHTA and CDR2 is FQGNSA. Trimming removed 4 bases from V and 0 bases from J, with 10 bases in between.

This clone was counted between two and nine times. The V and J genes are TRBV5-1 and TRBJ1-4; D perhaps matches TRBD1 (5 bases). Trimming cost V 4 bases and J 10 bases, with 20 bases left between them. The CDR3 is 15 residues long. Germline V gives CDR1 SGHRS, CDR2 YFSETQ. The CDR3 is CASSPQGGSTGKLFF. CDR3 nucleotide sequence: TGCGCCAGCAGCCCCCAGGGAGGCTCAACGGGAAAACTGTTTTTT.

This sequence joins TRBV19 and TRBJ2-7; the D gene could be TRBD1 or TRBD2 (5 bases each). Trimming pared 3 bases from V and 0 bases from J, leaving 9 bases between. Germline-derived CDR1 and CDR2 are LNHDA and SQIVND (reference sequence). The CDR3 runs 14 residues. The CDR3 nucleotides read TGTGCCAGTAGTATCGGGGCACTCTCCTACGAGCAGTACTTC. Translating it yields CASSIGALSYEQYF.

V gene TRBV11-2 combines with J gene TRBJ2-2; 10 nucleotides align to TRBD1. Germline loops: CDR1 SGHAT, CDR2 FQNNGV. V was pared by 3 bases and J by 7 bases, with 5 bases of the junction left unmatched. The CDR3 spans 15 residues. CDR3 coding DNA: TGTGCCAGCAGCTTCACGACAGGGGGCGGCGGGGAGCTGTTTTTT. As protein: CASSFTTGGGGELFF. The full variable domain, in which reference TRBV11-2 and TRBJ2-2 provide the parts outside the CDR3, is EAGVAQSPRYKIIEKRQSVAFWCNPISGHATLYWYQQILGQGPKLLIQFQNNGVVDDSQLPKDRFSAERLKGVDSTLKIQPAKLEDSAVYLCASSFTTGGGGELFFGEGSRLTVL.

This clone came up once. The chain employs TRBV19 and TRBJ2-6; perhaps TRBD2 as D (6 bases). The CDR3 is made up of 17 amino acids. Trimming left V 5 bases short and J 6 bases short, with 20 bases between. Germline V lookup: CDR1 LNHDA, CDR2 SQIVND (reference sequence). The CDR3 nucleotides read TGTGCCAGTAGTTCTCTCGGGGGATCCTATCAGGCCAACGTCCTGACTTTC. Its translation: CASSSLGGSYQANVLTF. The variable domain in full, with the rest retrieved from reference TRBV19 and TRBJ2-6, is DGGITQSPKYLFRKEGQNVTLSCEQNLNHDAMYWYRQDPGQGLRLIYYSQIVNDFQKGDIAEGYSVSREKKESFPLTVTSAQKNPTAFYLCASSSLGGSYQANVLTFGAGSRLTVL.

The chain uses TRBV7-2 and TRBJ2-7; 10 bases match TRBD2. The CDR3 totals 15 residues. Germline trimming cut 3 bases from V and 2 bases from J; bases unmatched to any gene: 4. Germline V gene sequence: CDR1 SGHTA, CDR2 FQGNSA. CDR3 sequence (DNA): TGTGCCAGCAGCTTCCCAGCGGGAGGGACCTACGAGCAGTACTTC. Its protein product is CASSFPAGGTYEQYF.

This sequence joins TRBV4-3 and TRBJ2-1, with D maybe TRBD1 (5 bases). The CDR3 extends over 15 amino acids. V lost 0 bases to trimming and J lost 5 bases, with 11 bases between them. Germline V lookup: CDR1 LGHNA, CDR2 YSLEER. The CDR3 spells CASSQDFQGDNEQFF. Written as DNA, the CDR3 is TGCGCCAGCAGCCAAGACTTTCAGGGCGACAATGAGCAGTTCTTC.

This clone has only a few counts. V gene TRBV30 combines with J gene TRBJ1-4; perhaps TRBD1 as D (5 bases). This CDR3 is 14 amino acids long. Deletions cut 2 bases from V and 7 bases from J, with 14 bases between. Germline values: CDR1 GTSNPN, CDR2 SVGIG (reference sequence). The DNA of the CDR3 is TGTGCCTGGAGTATTTGGGAGGGGAGTGAAAAACTGTTTTTT. Translation: CAWSIWEGSEKLFF.

This clone appeared a few times. The V call is TRBV4-2, the J call TRBJ2-5; 8 positions match TRBD1. This CDR3 has 16 residues. J gave up 7 bases and V 1 base, and 11 bases lay outside the gene matches. CDR1 is LGHNA, CDR2 YNFKEQ, per germline. CDR3 amino acids: CASSQAGTGTAGTQYF. The CDR3 nucleotides are TGTGCCAGCAGCCAAGCGGGGACAGGTACTGCGGGGACCCAGTACTTC.